This T cell receptor beta chain was observed in a study of T cells in Graves' hyperthyroidism and ophthalmopathy. CDR3 length: 17 amino acids. V was clipped by 7 bases and J by 3 bases; unmatched bases: 9. Germline lookup yields CDR1 KGHDR and CDR2 SFDVKD. TCR beta CDR3 regions were amplified from RNA transcripts. An initial round of RT-PCR targeting the TCR CDR3 relied on the HTBI primer set. TCRdb analysed the multiplex PCR reads with MiXCR anew, one entry per CDR3 protein. Of 500,000 to 800,000 distinct CDR3 sequences in the sample, more than 14% were seen once. Patients were excluded because of uncontrolled infection, other autoimmune disease, pregnancy or lactation. Based on clinical symptoms, serum thyroxine and TRAb, thyroid ultrasound and orbital computed tomography, diagnoses were reached. This clonotype was picked up many times.

This TCR was recovered from a woman in her fifties or sixties with Graves' ophthalmopathy. This chain uses TRBV24-1 with TRBJ2-2; 11 bases line up with TRBD2. The specimen sequenced was blood. The CDR3 DNA sequence: TGTGCCACCAGCGCCCCCCCGGGACTAGCGGACACCGGGGAGCTGTTTTTT. Translation: CATSAPPGLADTGELFF.